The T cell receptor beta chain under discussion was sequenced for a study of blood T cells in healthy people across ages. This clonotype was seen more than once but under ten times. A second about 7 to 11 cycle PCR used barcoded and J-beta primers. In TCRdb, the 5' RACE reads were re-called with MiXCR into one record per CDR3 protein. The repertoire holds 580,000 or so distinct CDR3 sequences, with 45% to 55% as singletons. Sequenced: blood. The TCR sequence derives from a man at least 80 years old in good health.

The CDR3 here is CASKSGGREQYF. The CDR3 region has the DNA TGTGCCAGCAAGTCGGGAGGGCGGGAGCAGTACTTC. The chain recombines TRBV27 with TRBJ2-7; 8 positions match TRBD2. Germline trimming cut 7 bases from V and 7 bases from J; bases unmatched to any gene: 6. This CDR3 is built from 12 residues. From germline, CDR1 is MNHEY and CDR2 SMNVEV (reference sequence).